Described below is a single T cell receptor (beta chain) sequence and its context. The antigen remains undetermined. This record comes from a study of shared clonotypes between healthy human individuals. Study summary: A donor's plate count was three for CD4 naive and three for CD4 memory; CD8 naive had two and CD8 memory one. Study-wide findings and caveats: Some clonotypes were shared by all four sorted-subset donors, while others were not shared. The non-shared ones had lower generation probabilities than the shared ones. Among the subsets, naive ones generally showed larger estimated richness than memory ones. An anticipated effect of sequencing depth on clonotype sharing among donors was recognized.

The V gene's germline CDR1 is MDHEN and CDR2 SYDVKM. The CDR3 is 16 residues long. Trimming left V 8 bases short and J 1 base short, with 17 bases between. Assay: immunoSEQ multiplex PCR; the TCRdb copy retains only in-frame clones and omits some. Of about 1.5 million clones in the sample, approximately 98% were seen once. The TCR was taken from a man between 25 and 39 years old in good health. Sequencing was performed on naive CD4+ T cells sorted from blood. This sample's subset: CD45RA+ positively selected. The chain has TRBV28 and TRBJ2-2; D may be TRBD1 or TRBD2 (5 bases each). CDR3 sequence reads: CASPPRGRENTGELFF. The DNA for the CDR3 is TGTGCCAGCCCCCCCCGGGGACGGGAGAACACCGGGGAGCTGTTTTTT.